Below are 18 T cell receptor beta chains sequenced from a single sample in a study of blood T cell repertoires in COVID-19. This table comes from immunoSEQ multiplex PCR, and its TCRdb copy is limited to in-frame clones, with some not included. The sample lists approximately 330,000 clones, 80% to 90% occurring once. The specimen sequenced was PBMCs or T cells enriched from blood (not recorded which). Receptor source: a woman aged 40 to 55 with acute COVID-19.

This sequence joins TRBV7-8 and TRBJ2-7; TRBD1 matches at 9 bases. CDR3 size: 16 residues. CDR1 and CDR2 from the germline V gene are SGHVS and FQNEAQ. The V gene end was trimmed by 1 base and the J gene end by 6 bases; junction bases not matched to a gene: 10. The CDR3: CASSLVGTGFPLEQYF. The CDR3 bases are TGTGCCAGCAGCTTAGTCGGGACAGGGTTCCCCCTCGAGCAGTACTTC.

The chain combines TRBV19 with TRBJ2-1, with no clear D. Germline V gene data show CDR1 as LNHDA and CDR2 as SQIVND (reference sequence). Trimming shortened V by 2 bases and J by 0 bases, and 8 bases separated the two germline ends. The CDR3 spans 15 residues. The DNA of the CDR3 is TGTGCCAGTAGTATACTACAGAGCTCCTACAATGAGCAGTTCTTC. Amino acids: CASSILQSSYNEQFF.

The rearrangement joins TRBV28 to TRBJ1-1; 10 bases map to TRBD1. The CDR3 totals 15 residues. Germline lookup yields CDR1 MDHEN and CDR2 SYDVKM. The V and J ends lost 5 bases and 4 bases, in that order; junction bases with no gene match: 7. CDR3 in amino acids: CASSDRDRGGTEAFF. The DNA for the CDR3 is TGTGCCAGCAGTGACCGGGACAGGGGCGGCACTGAAGCTTTCTTT.

The table lists this clone with a few counts. Other DNA sequences within the sample encode an identical CDR3. The chain joins TRBV7-3 to TRBJ1-1; 7 bases line up with TRBD1. V trimming: 4 bases; J trimming: 1 base; junction bases outside the gene matches: 0. From germline, CDR1 is SGHTA and CDR2 FQGTGA. The CDR3 extends over 13 amino acids. CDR3 sequence (DNA): TGTGCCAGCAGCTGGGACAGGAACACTGAAGCTTTCTTT. Its translation: CASSWDRNTEAFF.

The chain uses TRBV10-3 and TRBJ1-2; 7 nucleotides agree with TRBD1. J was trimmed by 7 bases and V by 7 bases; bases with no gene match: 6. Looked up from germline, CDR1 is ENHRY and CDR2 is SYGVKD. The CDR3 extends over 12 amino acids. CDR3 DNA sequence: TGTGCCATCAACGACAGGGAGAGTGGCTACACCTTC. As protein: CAINDRESGYTF.

This chain links TRBV15 with TRBJ2-7, with D perhaps matching TRBD2 (5 bases). Germline-derived CDR1 and CDR2 are LNHNV and YYDKDF (reference sequence). V was pared by 7 bases and J by 7 bases, with 14 bases between. The CDR3 has 12 residues. The CDR3 coding sequence is TGTGCCACCACCGGGATGTCGGGGGAGCAGTACTTC. Protein product: CATTGMSGEQYF. Combining the CDR3 with reference TRBV15 and TRBJ2-7 gives the whole variable domain DAMVIQNPRYQVTQFGKPVTLSCSQTLNHNVMYWYQQKSSQAPKLLFHYYDKDFNNEADTPDNFQSRRPNTSFCFLDIRSPGLGDTAMYLCATTGMSGEQYFGPGTRLTVT.

The rearrangement uses TRBV7-9 and TRBJ1-1; D is undetermined. Trimming took 7 bases from V and 1 from J, leaving 10 bases between them. The CDR3 sequence is 13 residues long. The germline V gene has CDR1 SEHNR and CDR2 FQNEAQ (reference sequence). The chain's CDR3 is CASTMGRNTEAFF. The CDR3 coding sequence is TGTGCCAGCACCATGGGGAGGAACACTGAAGCTTTCTTT.

This chain connects TRBV4-3 to TRBJ1-3; 7 bases map to TRBD1. The trim removed 0 bases at V and 2 bases at J, leaving 1 base unmatched. This CDR3 region has 15 residues. The germline gives CDR1 LGHNA, CDR2 YSLEER. This CDR3 reads CASSQDGQAGNTIYF. CDR3 nucleotides: TGCGCCAGCAGCCAAGATGGACAGGCTGGAAACACCATATATTTT.

This sequence joins TRBV6-2 or TRBV6-3 and TRBJ1-2; D gene ambiguous. The CDR3 is 12 residues long. CDR1 and CDR2 (germline): MNHEY, SVGEGT. V gave up 0 bases and J gave up 8 bases, with 7 bases separating them. CDR3 loop: CASSYSGGGYTF. In nucleotides, the CDR3 is TGTGCCAGCAGTTACTCAGGAGGCGGCTACACCTTC.

The genes are TRBV18 and TRBJ1-2, with 9 bases that match TRBD1. Germline loops: CDR1 KGHSH, CDR2 LQKENI. V dropped 3 bases and J dropped 7; count of bases not matched to a gene: 9. This CDR3 is built from 15 residues. CDR3 DNA sequence: TGTGCCAGCTCACCCCGACAGGGGGAAGCGGGTGGCTACACCTTC. Protein sequence: CASSPRQGEAGGYTF.

V and J are TRBV24-1 and TRBJ2-5; a weak D match, TRBD1 (5 bases). Trimming took off 5 bases at V and 0 bases at J, with 6 bases between the two ends. The V gene's germline CDR1 is KGHDR and CDR2 SFDVKD. The CDR3 extends over 13 amino acids. The CDR3 DNA is TGTGCCACCAGTGGGGGCTACCAAGAGACCCAGTACTTC. It is translated as CATSGGYQETQYF.

V is TRBV2 and J is TRBJ1-5; TRBD1 matches 8 bases. CDR1 is SNHLY and CDR2 is FYNNEI in the germline V gene. V shed 6 bases and J 4 bases; nucleotides not matched to a gene: 5. There are 14 residues in the CDR3. This CDR3 is CASRRQGSNQPQHF. DNA of the CDR3: TGTGCCAGCAGAAGACAGGGGTCTAATCAGCCCCAGCATTTT.

The J gene is TRBJ2-1, the V gene TRBV18, with D possibly being TRBD1 (6 bases). The V end was cut by 4 bases, the J end by 8 bases, with 12 bases between. This CDR3 contains 13 residues. CDR1 and CDR2 from the germline V gene are KGHSH and LQKENI. The CDR3 here is CASSQIQGHEQFF. The CDR3 nucleotides read TGTGCCAGCTCACAAATACAGGGCCATGAGCAGTTCTTC.

This CDR3 is CASSPATSGVPGELFF. CDR3 coding DNA: TGTGCCAGCAGCCCAGCGACTAGCGGGGTTCCCGGGGAGCTGTTTTTT. The rearrangement joins TRBV7-6 to TRBJ2-2, with 11 bases identical to TRBD2. The V segment lost 5 bases and the J segment 6 bases; nucleotides outside the gene matches: 8. This CDR3 contains 16 residues. CDR1 is SGHVS, CDR2 FNYEAQ, per germline.

The V and J genes are TRBV19 and TRBJ1-2, with D possibly being TRBD1 (5 bases). Germline CDR1 is LNHDA and CDR2 is SQIVND (reference sequence). The CDR3 covers 16 residues. Trimming cost V 2 bases and J 3 bases, with 16 bases left between them. This CDR3 is CASSITPSGGDYGYTF. CDR3 in DNA: TGTGCCAGTAGTATAACCCCATCGGGGGGGGACTATGGCTACACCTTC.

V is TRBV5-1 and J is TRBJ1-4; TRBD1 aligns across 12 bases. V lost 2 bases and J lost 4; bases outside the gene matches: 9. Germline loops: CDR1 SGHRS, CDR2 YFSETQ. CDR3 length: 18 residues. The CDR3 bases are TGCGCCAGCAGCTTCCAACCGGGACAGGGGGCGTTTAATGAAAAACTGTTTTTT. As protein: CASSFQPGQGAFNEKLFF.

The V and J genes are TRBV5-1 and TRBJ1-2; D ambiguous. Germline V gene lookup returns CDR1 SGHRS and CDR2 YFSETQ. V lost 4 bases, J lost 8 bases, and 15 bases lay in between. This CDR3 contains 13 residues. CDR3 bases: TGCGCCAGCAGCCTTGACGGGGTCGGCGGCTACACCTTC. The encoded protein is CASSLDGVGGYTF. Full variable domain (outside the CDR3, taken from reference TRBV5-1 and TRBJ1-2): KAGVTQTPRYLIKTRGQQVTLSCSPISGHRSVSWYQQTPGQGLQFLFEYFSETQRNKGNFPGRFSGRQFSNSRSEMNVSTLELGDSALYLCASSLDGVGGYTFGSGTRLTVV.

This clone was recorded only once. The V call is TRBV5-4, the J call TRBJ2-2; D uncertain. Germline V gene data show CDR1 as SGHNT and CDR2 as YYREEE (reference sequence). The V gene lost 0 bases and the J gene lost 6 bases, with 12 bases spanning the gap. This CDR3 is built from 15 residues. The CDR3 DNA sequence: TGTGCCAGCAGCTTGGGTGGCCGTTTGGCCGGGGAGCTGTTTTTT. This translates into CASSLGGRLAGELFF.